The 7 T cell receptor beta chains in this list originate from one sample, sequenced in a study of T cell responses to AZD1222 COVID-19 vaccine (dated by TCRdb to the early 2020s). Receptor libraries were prepared by the immunoSEQ multiplex PCR assay. Here the immuneACCESS table is served through TCRdb, limited to in-frame sequences with V and J called. Missing clones are a known gap in these copies; in checked studies unresolved V genes cover under half, and the rest lacks a known reason. A total of around 110,000 clones appear in this sample, around 90% of them only once. The top ten hold about 20% of the sample. This sample's time point label indicates: baseline before first vaccination. The specimen was peripheral blood, collected on day 0 of AZD1222 vaccination. These receptors originate from an adult in good health.

A remark on this clone: Other DNA sequences of this sample code for an identical CDR3. J is TRBJ1-1 and V is TRBV11-3; D is undetermined. Germline CDR1 SGHNT, CDR2 YENEEA. The CDR3 is 13 amino acids. V was shortened by 0 bases and J by 2 bases, with 4 bases between the two germline ends. In DNA form, the CDR3 reads TGTGCCAGCAGCTTAGAGAGAAACACTGAAGCTTTCTTT. This sequence encodes CASSLERNTEAFF.

The chain employs TRBV5-6 and TRBJ2-2, with unresolved D. Germline V gives CDR1 SGHDT, CDR2 YYEEEE. V dropped 5 bases and J dropped 4 bases, with 12 bases sitting between them. The CDR3 spans 14 residues. The CDR3 region has the DNA TGTGCCAGCAGATCTACAGTTTCCACCGGGGAGCTGTTTTTT. Protein: CASRSTVSTGELFF.

V and J are TRBV27 and TRBJ2-2; possible D gene TRBD1, 6 bases. Germline V gives CDR1 MNHEY, CDR2 SMNVEV (reference sequence). This CDR3 spans 15 amino acids. Trimming removed 2 bases from V and 4 bases from J, with 11 bases in between. The CDR3 sequence: CASSLRGLGTGELFF. In nucleotides, the CDR3 is TGTGCCAGCAGTTTAAGGGGGTTGGGCACCGGGGAGCTGTTTTTT.

For this clone: A clone one base away is much larger, so this may be a read error. This chain uses TRBV6-2 or TRBV6-3 with TRBJ2-2; the D is unclear. This CDR3 region has 13 residues. Germline V gene sequence: CDR1 MNHEY, CDR2 SVGEGT. The V end lost 2 bases, the J end lost 3 bases, and 4 bases lay between the germline ends. This chain's CDR3 is CASSYGDTGELFF. The CDR3 DNA follows: TGTGCCAGCAGTTACGGGGACACCGGGGAGCTGTTTTTT.

The chain couples TRBV11-2 to TRBJ2-7; perhaps TRBD1 as D (5 bases). Trimming shortened V by 4 bases and J by 3 bases, and 19 bases separated the two germline ends. Germline CDR1 reads SGHAT; CDR2 reads FQNNGV. The CDR3 consists of 16 residues. CDR3 sequence (DNA): TGTGCCAGCAGCTCCCGGACACTCGACAATAACTACGAGCAGTACTTC. This encodes CASSSRTLDNNYEQYF.

This sequence joins TRBV5-4 and TRBJ1-4; TRBD1 matches at 7 bases. V shed 2 bases and J 6 bases; nucleotides not matched to a gene: 4. There are 14 residues in the CDR3. CDR1 and CDR2 (germline): SGHNT, YYREEE (reference sequence). DNA for the CDR3: TGTGCCAGCAGCTTAAGACAGGGTGATGAAAAACTGTTTTTT. Protein sequence: CASSLRQGDEKLFF.

The chain recombines TRBV15 with TRBJ1-5; weak D call: TRBD1 (5 bases). CDR3 length: 13 residues. V shed 7 bases and J shed 5 bases, with 12 bases lying between them. Per germline, CDR1 LNHNV and CDR2 YYDKDF (reference sequence). The CDR3 nucleotides are TGTGCCACCACGGGGGGAACCCATCAGCCCCAGCATTTT. This sequence encodes CATTGGTHQPQHF.